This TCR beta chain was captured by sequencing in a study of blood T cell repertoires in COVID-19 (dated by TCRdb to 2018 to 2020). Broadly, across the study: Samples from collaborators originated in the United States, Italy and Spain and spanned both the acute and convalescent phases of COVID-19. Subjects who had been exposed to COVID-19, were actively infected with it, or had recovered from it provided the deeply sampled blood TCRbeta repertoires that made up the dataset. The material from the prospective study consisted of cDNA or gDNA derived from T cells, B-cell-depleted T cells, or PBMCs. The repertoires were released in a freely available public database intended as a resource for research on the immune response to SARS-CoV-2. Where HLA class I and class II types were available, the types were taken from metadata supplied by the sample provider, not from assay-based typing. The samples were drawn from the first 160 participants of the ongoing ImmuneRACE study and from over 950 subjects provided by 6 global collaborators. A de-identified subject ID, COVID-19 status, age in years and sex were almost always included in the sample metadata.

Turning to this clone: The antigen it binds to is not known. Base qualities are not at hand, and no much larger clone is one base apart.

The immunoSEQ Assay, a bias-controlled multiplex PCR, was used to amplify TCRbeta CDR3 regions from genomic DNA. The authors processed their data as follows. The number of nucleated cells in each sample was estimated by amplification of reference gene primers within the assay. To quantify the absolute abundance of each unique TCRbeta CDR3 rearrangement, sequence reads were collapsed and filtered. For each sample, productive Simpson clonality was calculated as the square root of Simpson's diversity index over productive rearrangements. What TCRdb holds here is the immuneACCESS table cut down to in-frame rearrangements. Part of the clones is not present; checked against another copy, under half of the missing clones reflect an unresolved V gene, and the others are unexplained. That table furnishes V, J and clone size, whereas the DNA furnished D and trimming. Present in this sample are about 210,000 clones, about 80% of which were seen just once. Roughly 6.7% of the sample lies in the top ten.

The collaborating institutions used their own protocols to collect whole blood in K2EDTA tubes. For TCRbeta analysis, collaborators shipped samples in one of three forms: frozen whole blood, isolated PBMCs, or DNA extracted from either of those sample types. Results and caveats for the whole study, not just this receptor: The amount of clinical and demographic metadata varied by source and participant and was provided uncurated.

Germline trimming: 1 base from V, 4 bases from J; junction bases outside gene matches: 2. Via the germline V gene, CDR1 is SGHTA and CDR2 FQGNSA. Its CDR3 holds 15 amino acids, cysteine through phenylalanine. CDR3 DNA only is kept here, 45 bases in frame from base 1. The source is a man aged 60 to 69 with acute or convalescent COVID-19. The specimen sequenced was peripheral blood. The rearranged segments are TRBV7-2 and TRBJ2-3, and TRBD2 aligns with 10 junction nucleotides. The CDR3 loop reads CASSLGSGGPDTQYF. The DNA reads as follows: TGTGCCAGCAGCTTAGGTAGCGGGGGGCCAGATACGCAGTATTTT.